This TCR beta chain was recorded in a study of vaccination and CD4 T cells after COVID-19. Study details: Overlapping peptides covering the spike proteins of SARS-CoV-2, HCoV-NL63, HCoV-OC43 and HCoV-229E were added to stimulate cells.

Scientists ran DNA taken from cultured CD4+ T cells through the Oncomine TCR Beta short-read assay for sequencing. Once CD4+ T cells had been cultured, genomic DNA was extracted from them. Using its own MiXCR run on the PCR reads, TCRdb lists one record per CDR3 protein. This sample has 10,000 to 15,000 distinct CDR3 sequences, with around 50% found just once. The study's findings and limits: For convalescent patients, a median 86.3% of reactive clones surfaced exclusively after vaccination.

Regarding treatment: approximately 9-day PBMC culture with coronavirus spike peptide pools or control peptides (ViraFEST assay). Comment on this clonotype: Its specificity is unknown.

With 6 bases clipped from V and 0 bases from J, the junction kept 7 bases outside the gene matches. The germline V gene encodes CDR1 DFQATT and CDR2 SNEGSKA (reference sequence). CDR3 length: 14 amino acids. The sequenced sample was CD4+ T cells from blood, cultured in vitro. V is TRBV20-1 and J is TRBJ2-7, with 8 bases matching TRBD1. This TCR was sampled from a human donor who had recovered from COVID-19. The CDR3 is CSADYRGSSYEQYF. CDR3 nucleotides: TGCAGTGCAGATTACAGGGGGAGCTCCTACGAGCAGTACTTC.